Presented here are 25 T cell receptor beta chains from one specimen sequenced in a study of blood T cell repertoires in COVID-19. Generated by immunoSEQ multiplex PCR, the TCRdb table keeps only in-frame clones and is missing some. The sample carries some 190,000 clones, around 85% recorded once. Sequencing was carried out using peripheral blood. These receptors were obtained from a woman in her forties or fifties with acute or convalescent COVID-19.

This chain uses TRBV11-2 with TRBJ1-3; tentatively, D is TRBD1 (5 bases). Germline loops: CDR1 SGHAT, CDR2 FQNNGV. The CDR3 extends over 13 amino acids. V lost 0 bases and J 8 bases, leaving 8 bases between the germline ends. The CDR3 DNA reads as TGTGCCAGCAGCTTAGAGGGGCGGCACACCATATATTTT. Translation gives CASSLEGRHTIYF.

This sequence joins TRBV5-1 and TRBJ1-1, with a tentative D call TRBD1 (6 bases). Looked up from germline, CDR1 is SGHRS and CDR2 is YFSETQ. The CDR3 is made up of 15 amino acids. With 4 bases removed from V and 0 bases from J, the gap between germline ends came to 13 bases. DNA for the CDR3: TGCGCCAGCAGCGGTGCGGGGGGCTTGAACACTGAAGCTTTCTTT. Translating it yields CASSGAGGLNTEAFF. The full variable domain, completed using reference TRBV5-1 and TRBJ1-1, is KAGVTQTPRYLIKTRGQQVTLSCSPISGHRSVSWYQQTPGQGLQFLFEYFSETQRNKGNFPGRFSGRQFSNSRSEMNVSTLELGDSALYLCASSGAGGLNTEAFFGQGTRLTVV.

This chain uses TRBV19 with TRBJ2-5; 10 bases agree with TRBD2. The CDR3 length is 20 residues. With V trimmed by 5 bases and J by 4 bases, 22 bases remained unmatched. Germline V gives CDR1 LNHDA, CDR2 SQIVND (reference sequence). This CDR3 reads CASSDGLSGRARRARETQYF. The CDR3 DNA reads as TGTGCCAGTAGTGATGGATTAAGCGGGAGGGCGAGGAGGGCACGAGAGACCCAGTACTTC.

This chain links TRBV14 with TRBJ2-5; D remains ambiguous. Germline CDR1 is SGHDN and CDR2 is FVKESK. The CDR3 runs 15 residues. Trimming removed 5 bases at V and 2 bases at J, with 15 bases between. DNA for the CDR3: TGTGCCAGCAGCTCCCCCTCGCTACTTCAAGAGACCCAGTACTTC. It yields the protein CASSSPSLLQETQYF.

This chain links TRBV5-1 with TRBJ2-3; D is undetermined. Trimming removed 10 bases at V and 0 bases at J, with 15 bases between. The germline gives CDR1 SGHRS, CDR2 YFSETQ. The CDR3 is 14 residues long. For the CDR3, the DNA is TGCGCCTCCCGTGGTTTCACTAGCACAGATACGCAGTATTTT. It yields the protein CASRGFTSTDTQYF.

The chain uses TRBV6-6 and TRBJ2-1, with 10 bases aligning to TRBD2. CDR1 MNHNY and CDR2 SVGAGI come from the germline V gene (reference sequence). This CDR3 region has 17 residues. J gave up 5 bases and V 5 bases, and 12 bases lay outside the gene matches. CDR3 loop: CASSRYRRTSGHNEQFF. In DNA form, the CDR3 reads TGTGCCAGCAGTCGCTACCGACGGACTAGCGGCCACAATGAGCAGTTCTTC.

V usage is TRBV7-8 and J usage is TRBJ2-7; TRBD1 might be the D (6 bases). Between the trimmed V and J ends, which lost 0 bases and 4 bases, there was a span of 10 bases. This CDR3 is built from 14 residues. CDR1 and CDR2 from the germline V gene are SGHVS and FQNEAQ. The CDR3: CASSLAPGQYEQYF. The CDR3 coding sequence is TGTGCCAGCAGCTTAGCTCCAGGACAGTACGAGCAGTACTTC.

V gene TRBV18 combines with J gene TRBJ1-1; D gene ambiguous. This CDR3 has 16 amino acids. Germline assignment: CDR1 KGHSH and CDR2 LQKENI. Trimming removed 3 bases at V and 0 bases at J, with 14 bases between. The CDR3 DNA sequence: TGTGCCAGCTCACCCTATGGGCCCTTCATGAACACTGAAGCTTTCTTT. Its translation is CASSPYGPFMNTEAFF.

This clone was picked up a small number of times. The chain couples TRBV23-1 to TRBJ2-7; 13 bases map to TRBD2. TRBV23-1 is classed as an ORF, of uncertain function. V trimming: 1 base; J trimming: 2 bases; junction bases outside the gene matches: 11. There are 19 residues in the CDR3. The CDR3 protein is CASSQYGRTSGSGTYEQYF. The CDR3 region has the DNA TGCGCCAGCAGTCAATATGGTAGGACTAGCGGGAGTGGGACCTACGAGCAGTACTTC.

The chain uses TRBV20-1 and TRBJ2-7; 7 bases are a match to TRBD2. The CDR3 totals 11 residues. The V gene's germline CDR1 is DFQATT and CDR2 SNEGSKA (reference sequence). Trimming cost V 6 bases and J 6 bases; bases outside gene matches: 5. CDR3 amino acids: CSASGASEQYF. CDR3 nucleotides: TGCAGTGCCAGCGGGGCCAGCGAGCAGTACTTC.

The rearrangement links TRBV6-5 to TRBJ1-1, with D tentatively TRBD1 (5 bases). Trimming shortened V by 7 bases and J by 4 bases, and 10 bases separated the two germline ends. Germline V gives CDR1 MNHEY, CDR2 SVGAGI. This CDR3 has 12 residues. The CDR3 is CASNQGITEAFF. The CDR3 coding sequence is TGTGCCAGCAATCAGGGTATCACTGAAGCTTTCTTT.

The chain joins TRBV7-8 to TRBJ1-2, with TRBD1 matching over 8 bases. V gave up 5 bases and J gave up 7 bases; unmatched junction bases: 6. The CDR3 spans 13 residues. CDR1 and CDR2 (germline): SGHVS, FQNEAQ. The CDR3 sequence: CASSVTGAAGYTF. CDR3 nucleotide sequence: TGTGCCAGCAGCGTGACAGGGGCGGCTGGCTACACCTTC.

V usage is TRBV14 and J usage is TRBJ1-3, with D hard to call. Trimming removed 2 bases at V and 0 bases at J, with 5 bases between. Looked up from germline, CDR1 is SGHDN and CDR2 is FVKESK. The length of the CDR3 is 14 residues. The CDR3 coding sequence is TGTGCCAGCAGCCAACAGGCCTCTGGAAACACCATATATTTT. The encoded protein is CASSQQASGNTIYF.

This chain connects TRBV19 to TRBJ1-1; no reliable D call. The CDR3 has 14 amino acids. Trimming removed 1 base from V and 7 bases from J, with 13 bases in between. CDR1 and CDR2 from the germline V gene are LNHDA and SQIVND (reference sequence). CDR3 sequence (DNA): TGTGCCAGTAGTATAGCATCCGCCTTAGATGAAGCTTTCTTT. Protein product: CASSIASALDEAFF.

CDR3 DNA sequence: TGTGCCAGCAGCTTAGACCGACAGGGGGCAGGAGGAAACACCATATATTTT. Translating gives CASSLDRQGAGGNTIYF. The chain recombines TRBV7-2 with TRBJ1-3; 10 bases agree with TRBD1. Germline V lookup: CDR1 SGHTA, CDR2 FQGNSA. CDR3 length: 17 amino acids. Trimming at V came to 1 base and at J to 4 bases, leaving 7 bases not matched to a gene.

The chain is built from TRBV29-1 and TRBJ2-7; the match to TRBD1 covers 9 bases. J was trimmed by 4 bases and V by 1 base; bases with no gene match: 5. This CDR3 is 14 amino acids long. Germline V gene lookup returns CDR1 SQVTM and CDR2 ANQGSEA. For the CDR3, the DNA is TGCAGCGTTGAAGTCGGGACAGGGTGGTACGAGCAGTACTTC. Its translation is CSVEVGTGWYEQYF.

The rearrangement links TRBV19 to TRBJ1-4; D ambiguous. The CDR3 totals 13 residues. Germline assignment: CDR1 LNHDA and CDR2 SQIVND (reference sequence). Deletions cut 6 bases from V and 1 base from J, with 6 bases between. CDR3 amino acids: CASRELTNEKLFF. In nucleotides, the CDR3 is TGTGCCAGTAGGGAGTTAACTAATGAAAAACTGTTTTTT.

The chain combines TRBV5-6 with TRBJ2-7, with D possibly being TRBD1 (5 bases). Germline V gives CDR1 SGHDT, CDR2 YYEEEE. V lost 1 base and J lost 6, with 8 bases in between. This CDR3 is 12 amino acids long. This chain's CDR3 is CASSLSRVEQYF. As DNA, the CDR3 is TGTGCCAGCAGCTTGTCCAGGGTCGAGCAGTACTTC.

CDR3 nucleotides: TGTGCCAGCAGTCCCTCGGGGACTAGCGGGGGGGTACCCTACGGTGAGCAGTTCTTC. Translation gives CASSPSGTSGGVPYGEQFF. This chain links TRBV9 with TRBJ2-1, with TRBD2 matching 16 bases. Trimming took 5 bases from V and 9 from J; bases not matched to a gene: 17. The CDR3 is made up of 19 amino acids. CDR1 and CDR2 (germline): SGDLS, YYNGEE.

The V call is TRBV19, the J call TRBJ1-5; D not certain. The CDR3 has 14 amino acids. The V end was cut by 3 bases, the J end by 7 bases, with 13 bases between. Germline-derived CDR1 and CDR2 are LNHDA and SQIVND (reference sequence). The CDR3 DNA follows: TGTGCCAGTAGTATTTCCCACGGAGGACAGCCCCAGCATTTT. Its translation: CASSISHGGQPQHF.

J is TRBJ2-7 and V is TRBV5-1; TRBD1 matches 10 bases. V was clipped by 3 bases and J by 7 bases; unmatched bases: 7. Germline V gene data show CDR1 as SGHRS and CDR2 as YFSETQ. The CDR3 contains 14 residues. CDR3 coding DNA: TGCGCCAGCAGCTGGACAGGGGGTCATGGGGAGCAGTACTTC. Its protein is CASSWTGGHGEQYF.

The rearrangement uses TRBV28 and TRBJ1-2; 7 nucleotides match TRBD1. Germline CDR1 reads MDHEN; CDR2 reads SYDVKM. The CDR3 sequence is 15 residues long. Trimming cost V 1 base and J 8 bases; bases outside gene matches: 10. CDR3: CASSLSRGRPGGYTF. The CDR3 bases are TGTGCCAGCAGTTTATCGAGGGGGCGACCGGGAGGCTACACCTTC.

V and J are TRBV19 and TRBJ1-1, with 9 bases lining up with TRBD1. The CDR3 extends over 15 amino acids. V gave up 6 bases and J gave up 3 bases; unmatched junction bases: 8. Germline V gene sequence: CDR1 LNHDA, CDR2 SQIVND (reference sequence). CDR3 nucleotides: TGTGCCAGTAGATTACATGGACAGGGGTACACTGAAGCTTTCTTT. This gives the protein CASRLHGQGYTEAFF.

This clone was found once. This sequence joins TRBV7-9 and TRBJ2-7; 9 nucleotides match TRBD2. CDR1 is SEHNR and CDR2 is FQNEAQ in the germline V gene (reference sequence). V lost 3 bases and J lost 5; bases outside the gene matches: 11. This CDR3 is built from 16 residues. The CDR3 bases are TGTGCCAGCAGCTTGGGGGGAGGACTAGCGATCCACGAGCAGTACTTC. Encoded protein: CASSLGGGLAIHEQYF.

This clone was recorded a few times. J is TRBJ1-1 and V is TRBV19, with no clear D. Germline lookup yields CDR1 LNHDA and CDR2 SQIVND (reference sequence). Between the trimmed V and J ends, which lost 3 bases and 7 bases, there was a span of 6 bases. The length of the CDR3 is 11 residues. The CDR3, as DNA: TGTGCCAGTAGTATTTCCCGTGAAGCTTTCTTT. Protein: CASSISREAFF.